This TCR beta chain was captured by sequencing in a study of cytomegalovirus exposure and HLA in healthy donors. Regarding the study as a whole: There were under 200 TCR beta chains listed as cytomegalovirus-associated. An analysis was carried out later, and it reportedly showed fewer N-insertions in an Asian-associated ancestry cluster than the approximately 660-donor mean. An analysis that was carried out later associated about 17,000 TCR beta sequences with HLA alleles at 0.05 false discovery rate.

PCR was performed using 60 Vbeta and 13 Jbeta primers. This table comes from immunoSEQ multiplex PCR, and its TCRdb copy is limited to in-frame clones, with some not included. The table has about 150,000 clones, around 80% seen once; the top ten hold 13%. Concerning this clone itself: Its antigen is unknown.

Although they were nominally healthy when sampled, donors likely had unrecorded immune exposures. Trimming removed 0 bases at V and 0 bases at J, with 19 bases between. This CDR3 is built from 18 residues. From germline, CDR1 is SGHRS and CDR2 YFSETQ. Sequencing was done on a sample of PBMCs. The chain uses TRBV5-1 and TRBJ2-7, with D perhaps matching TRBD2 (7 bases). The sequence was obtained from a man aged 35 to 55 in good health and CMV-seropositive. The CDR3, as DNA: TGCGCCAGCAGCTTGGTACTAGTAGGGGGGGCGAGCTCCTACGAGCAGTACTTC. Translating gives CASSLVLVGGASSYEQYF. The full variable domain, completed using reference TRBV5-1 and TRBJ2-7, is KAGVTQTPRYLIKTRGQQVTLSCSPISGHRSVSWYQQTPGQGLQFLFEYFSETQRNKGNFPGRFSGRQFSNSRSEMNVSTLELGDSALYLCASSLVLVGGASSYEQYFGPGTRLTVT.